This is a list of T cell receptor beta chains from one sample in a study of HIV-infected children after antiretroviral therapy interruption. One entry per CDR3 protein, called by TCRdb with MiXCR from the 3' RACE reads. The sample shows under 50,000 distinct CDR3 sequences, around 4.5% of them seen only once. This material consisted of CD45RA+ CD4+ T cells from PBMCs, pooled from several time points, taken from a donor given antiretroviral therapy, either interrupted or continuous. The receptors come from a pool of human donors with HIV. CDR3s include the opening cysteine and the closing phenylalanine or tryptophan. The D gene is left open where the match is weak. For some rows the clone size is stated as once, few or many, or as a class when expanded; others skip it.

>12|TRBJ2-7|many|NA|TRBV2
CASSGLIDKQYF
TGTGCCAGCAGTGGGTTGATCGATAAGCAGTACTTC
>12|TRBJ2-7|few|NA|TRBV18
CASSPEGGEQYF
TGTGCCAGCTCACCAGAGGGGGGGGAGCAGTACTTC
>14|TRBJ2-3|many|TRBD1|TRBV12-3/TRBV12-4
CASSPGQGPKGQYF
TGTGCCAGCAGTCCGGGACAGGGACCTAAAGGGCAGTATTTT
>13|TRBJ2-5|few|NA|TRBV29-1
CSVVTRTVETQYF
TGCAGCGTTGTTACCCGGACTGTTGAGACCCAGTACTTC
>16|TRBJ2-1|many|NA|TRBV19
CASSTYRASSYNEQFF
TGTGCCAGTAGTACCTACAGGGCGAGCTCCTACAATGAGCAGTTCTTC
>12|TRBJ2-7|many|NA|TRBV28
CATSSSTYEQYF
TGTGCCACTAGCAGTTCCACCTACGAGCAGTACTTC
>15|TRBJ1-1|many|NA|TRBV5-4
CASSLRGGVNTEAFF
TGTGCCAGCAGCTTGAGGGGAGGGGTGAACACTGAAGCTTTCTTT
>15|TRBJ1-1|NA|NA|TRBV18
CASSPVGGVSTEAFF
TGTGCCAGCTCACCAGTCGGGGGCGTTAGCACTGAAGCTTTCTTT
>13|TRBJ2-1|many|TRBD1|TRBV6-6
CASRDRDTMKQFF
TGTGCCAGCCGGGACAGGGACACAATGAAGCAGTTCTTC
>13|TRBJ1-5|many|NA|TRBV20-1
CSAQADSNQPQHF
TGCAGTGCCCAAGCGGATAGCAATCAGCCCCAGCATTTT
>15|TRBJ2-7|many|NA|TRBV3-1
CASSQDWFGAYEQYF
TGTGCCAGCAGCCAAGACTGGTTCGGGGCCTACGAGCAGTACTTC
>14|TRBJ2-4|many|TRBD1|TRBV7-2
CASSWDRRENIQYF
TGTGCCAGCAGCTGGGACAGGAGAGAGAACATTCAGTACTTC
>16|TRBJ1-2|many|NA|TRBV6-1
CASSEGGGSMIVGYTF
TGTGCCAGCAGTGAGGGCGGGGGCAGCATGATTGTTGGCTACACCTTC
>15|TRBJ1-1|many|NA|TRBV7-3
CASSLGSGMNTEAFF
TGTGCCAGCAGCTTAGGATCGGGAATGAACACTGAAGCTTTCTTT
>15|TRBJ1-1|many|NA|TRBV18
CASSQGPGVTTEAFF
TGTGCCAGCTCTCAAGGGCCGGGGGTGACGACTGAAGCTTTCTTT
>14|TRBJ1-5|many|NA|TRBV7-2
CASSRDGSNQPQHF
TGTGCCAGCAGCCGCGACGGTAGCAATCAGCCCCAGCATTTT
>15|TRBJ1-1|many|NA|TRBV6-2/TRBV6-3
CASSYSQGLNTEAFF
TGTGCCAGCAGTTACTCCCAGGGATTGAACACTGAAGCTTTCTTT
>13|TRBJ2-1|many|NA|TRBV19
CASTDPNGVEQFF
TGTGCCAGTACCGACCCCAACGGGGTTGAGCAGTTCTTC
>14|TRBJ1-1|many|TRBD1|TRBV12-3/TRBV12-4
CASRDSRKNTEAFF
TGTGCCAGCCGGGACAGCCGAAAAAACACTGAAGCTTTCTTT
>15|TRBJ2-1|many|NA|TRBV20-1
CSAWNRDSGRNEQFF
TGCAGTGCTTGGAACCGGGACTCGGGGCGCAATGAGCAGTTCTTC
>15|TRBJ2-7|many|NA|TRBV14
CASSQDRMKADEQYF
TGTGCCAGCAGCCAAGATCGAATGAAAGCCGACGAGCAGTACTTC
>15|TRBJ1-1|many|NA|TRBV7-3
CASSLEGGAGTEAFF
TGTGCCAGCAGCTTAGAGGGGGGCGCGGGGACTGAAGCTTTCTTT
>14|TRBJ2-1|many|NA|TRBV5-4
CASSLGGSYNEQFF
TGTGCCAGCAGCTTGGGCGGATCCTACAATGAGCAGTTCTTC
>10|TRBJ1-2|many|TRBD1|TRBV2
CASMGQGYTF
TGTGCCAGCATGGGACAGGGCTACACCTTC
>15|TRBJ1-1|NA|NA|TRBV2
CASSESTGFYPEAFF
TGTGCCAGCAGTGAATCGACAGGATTTTACCCTGAAGCTTTCTTT
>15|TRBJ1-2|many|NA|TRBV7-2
CASSLRASSIYGYTF
TGTGCCAGCAGCTTGAGGGCAAGCTCTATCTATGGCTACACCTTC
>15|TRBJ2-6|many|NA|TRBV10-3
CAITAELAGANVLTF
TGTGCCATCACCGCGGAGTTAGCTGGGGCCAACGTCCTGACTTTC
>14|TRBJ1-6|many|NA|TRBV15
CATSGSGYNSPLHF
TGTGCCACCAGCGGTTCTGGTTATAATTCACCCCTCCACTTT
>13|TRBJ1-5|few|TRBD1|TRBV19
CASSMEGGQPQHF
TGTGCCAGTAGTATGGAAGGGGGCCAGCCCCAGCATTTT
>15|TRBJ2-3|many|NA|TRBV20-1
CSAGTAESFTDTQYF
TGCAGTGCTGGAACGGCAGAATCGTTCACAGATACGCAGTATTTT
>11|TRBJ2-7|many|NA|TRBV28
CASSQTYEQYF
TGTGCCAGCAGCCAGACCTACGAGCAGTACTTC
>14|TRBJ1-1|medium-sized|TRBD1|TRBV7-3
CASSSGTANTEAFF
TGTGCCAGCAGCTCAGGGACAGCGAACACTGAAGCTTTCTTT
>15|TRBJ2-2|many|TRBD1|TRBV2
CASSEGTGGTGELFF
TGTGCCAGCAGTGAAGGGACAGGGGGCACCGGGGAGCTGTTTTTT
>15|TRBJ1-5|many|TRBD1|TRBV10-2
CASSESDRAGQPQHF
TGCGCCAGCAGTGAGTCGGACAGGGCAGGTCAGCCCCAGCATTTT
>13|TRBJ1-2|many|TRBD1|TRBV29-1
CSVPDRLNYGYTF
TGCAGCGTTCCGGACAGGCTTAACTATGGCTACACCTTC
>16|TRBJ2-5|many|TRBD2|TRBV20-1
CSARESPGLAQETQYF
TGCAGTGCTAGAGAATCCCCGGGACTAGCGCAAGAGACCCAGTACTTC
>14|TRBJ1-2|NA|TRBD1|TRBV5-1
CASSLLNTGEGYTF
TGCGCCAGCAGCTTACTTAATACAGGGGAGGGCTACACCTTC
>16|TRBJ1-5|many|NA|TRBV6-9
CASSPGVGISNQPQHF
TGTGCCAGCAGTCCCGGGGTGGGTATAAGCAATCAGCCCCAGCATTTT
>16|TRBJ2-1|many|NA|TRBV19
CASSIGGTFGNNEQFF
TGTGCCAGTAGTATAGGAGGGACATTCGGTAACAATGAGCAGTTCTTC
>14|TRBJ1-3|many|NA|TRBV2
CASNPMSSGNTIYF
TGTGCCAGCAACCCGATGAGCTCTGGAAACACCATATATTTT
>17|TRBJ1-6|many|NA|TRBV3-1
CASSRSLETGHNSPLHF
TGTGCCAGCAGCCGGTCATTGGAGACAGGCCATAATTCACCCCTCCACTTT
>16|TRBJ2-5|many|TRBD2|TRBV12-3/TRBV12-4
CASSTGTSGGAATQYF
TGTGCCAGCAGTACAGGGACTAGCGGGGGGGCGGCAACCCAGTACTTC
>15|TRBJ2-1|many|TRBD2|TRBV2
CASKERGPSYNEQFF
TGTGCCAGCAAGGAGCGGGGGCCCTCCTACAATGAGCAGTTCTTC
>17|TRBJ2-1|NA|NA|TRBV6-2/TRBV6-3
CASSYGREPATKDEQFF
TGTGCCAGCAGTTACGGTCGGGAGCCAGCAACCAAAGATGAGCAGTTCTTC
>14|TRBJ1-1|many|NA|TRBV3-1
CASSQGHRQGEAFF
TGTGCCAGCAGCCAAGGTCATAGGCAGGGTGAAGCTTTCTTT
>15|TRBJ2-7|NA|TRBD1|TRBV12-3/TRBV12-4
CASSRRDRGVNEQYF
TGTGCCAGCAGTCGAAGGGACAGGGGGGTCAACGAGCAGTACTTC
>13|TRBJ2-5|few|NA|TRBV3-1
CASSQESVRPQYF
TGTGCCAGCAGCCAAGAATCCGTAAGGCCCCAGTACTTC
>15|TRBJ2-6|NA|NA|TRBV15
CATSPRGAGANVLTF
TGTGCCACCAGTCCCAGAGGGGCTGGGGCCAACGTCCTGACTTTC
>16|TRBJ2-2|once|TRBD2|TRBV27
CASSPLGTSNTGELFF
TGTGCCAGCTCCCCCCTCGGGACTAGCAACACCGGGGAGCTGTTTTTT
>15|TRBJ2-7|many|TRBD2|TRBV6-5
CASRSTAGGSYEQYF
TGTGCCAGCAGGTCCACAGCGGGGGGGTCCTACGAGCAGTACTTC
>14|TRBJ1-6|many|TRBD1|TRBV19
CASSVDRANSPLHF
TGTGCCAGTAGTGTCGACAGGGCCAATTCACCCCTCCACTTT
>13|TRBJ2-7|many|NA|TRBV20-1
CSADRDKPGEQYF
TGCAGTGCTGACCGGGACAAACCGGGGGAGCAGTACTTC
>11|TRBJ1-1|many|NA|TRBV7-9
CASSQSTEAFF
TGTGCCAGCAGCCAAAGTACTGAAGCTTTCTTT
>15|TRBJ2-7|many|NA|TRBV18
CASSHTSDTLYEQYF
TGTGCCAGCTCACACACCTCGGACACACTCTACGAGCAGTACTTC
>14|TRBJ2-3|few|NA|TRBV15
CATSPGGAIDTQYF
TGTGCCACCAGCCCGGGGGGCGCGATTGATACGCAGTATTTT
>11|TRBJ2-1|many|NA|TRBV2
CASREYVEQFF
TGTGCCAGCAGGGAATACGTCGAGCAGTTCTTC
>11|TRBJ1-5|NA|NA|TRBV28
CASSFGLLRHF
TGTGCCAGCAGTTTTGGTCTTCTCCGGCATTTT